This T cell receptor beta chain is from a study of T cells in Graves' hyperthyroidism and ophthalmopathy. As for the study in general: Peripheral blood specimens were obtained at initial diagnosis, prior to any treatment.

To note about this clonotype: Its antigen is currently unknown.

TCR beta CDR3 region amplification was performed from RNA transcripts. A set of HTBI primers served as the primers for a first-round RT-PCR of the TCR CDR3. TCRdb redid the calling of the multiplex PCR reads with MiXCR, one entry per CDR3 protein. This sample has approximately 870,000 distinct CDR3 sequences, with around 39% found just once. Exclusion criteria comprised uncontrolled infection, other autoimmune disease, pregnancy or lactation. Diagnosis relied on clinical symptoms, serum thyroxine and TRAb, thyroid ultrasound and orbital computed tomography. The CDR3 sequence is 15 residues long. Germline V CDR1 and CDR2: SGHRS, YFSETQ. With V trimmed by 4 bases and J by 3 bases, 10 bases remained unmatched. Whole-study findings and limits: Appearing also in blood were most of the thyroid clonotypes expanded above 0.001.

The gene calls are TRBV5-1 and TRBJ2-7; TRBD2 aligns across 7 bases. The sample comprised blood. The clonotype originates from a man younger than 35 with Graves' hyperthyroidism. The CDR3 loop is CASSATGRSDYEQYF. CDR3 in DNA: TGCGCCAGCAGCGCAACCGGGAGGTCGGACTACGAGCAGTACTTC.